The subject of this entry is one T cell receptor beta chain. The data were taken from a study of blood T cell repertoires in COVID-19. The V and J ends lost 3 bases and 3 bases respectively, with 14 bases between them. Germline values: CDR1 KGHSH, CDR2 LQKENI. This CDR3 region has 15 residues. Per the original data handling: Counts of nucleated cells, estimated from reference gene primer amplification, were obtained. Assay used: immunoSEQ multiplex PCR; TCRdb lists only in-frame clones, some missing. D and trimming come from the DNA, and the V and J calls and clone size come from that table. The data show 75,000 to 90,000 clones, with 70% to 90% seen just once and 18% held by the top ten.

The sample taken for sequencing was peripheral blood. This clonotype was obtained from a man older than 75 with active or convalescent COVID-19. The chain has TRBV18 and TRBJ1-1, with D possibly being TRBD1 (5 bases). As DNA, the CDR3 is TGTGCCAGCTCACCTCGGGGGGTGGGGGACACTGAAGCTTTCTTT. The encoded protein is CASSPRGVGDTEAFF.